This T cell receptor beta chain emerged from a study of cytomegalovirus exposure and HLA in healthy donors. Points on this clone: The antigen is unknown.

It was with 60 Vbeta and 13 Jbeta primers that the PCR ran. Here immunoSEQ multiplex PCR was the method, and the copy in TCRdb shows in-frame clones only, minus some. The sample lists tens of thousands of clones; 78% were seen once. CDR1 and CDR2 (germline): SEHNR, FQNEAQ (reference sequence). The CDR3 contains 13 residues. Germline trimming cut 3 bases from V and 6 bases from J; bases unmatched to any gene: 5. Study conclusions and caveats: Later genetic work tied a missense DCLRE1C variant to beta-chain V and J trimming.

J is TRBJ2-7 and V is TRBV7-9; TRBD1 matches 7 bases. Sequencing was performed on PBMCs. This receptor was identified in a man aged 40-55 years in good health and CMV-seronegative. The CDR3 spells CASSLQSGGEQYF. The DNA for the CDR3 is TGTGCCAGCAGCTTGCAATCAGGGGGCGAGCAGTACTTC.